The 15 T cell receptor beta chains below were found in one sample sequenced in a study of metastatic and nonmetastatic thyroid tumors. With MiXCR, TCRdb reprocessed the PCR reads. The sample gives under 20,000 clones, 34% of which show up once; roughly 15% is in the top ten. Thyroid surgery was preceded by no treatment in any patient. Sequences were obtained from tumor tissue. The receptors were sampled from a female donor with papillary thyroid cancer or a benign thyroid nodule (not recorded which). Some clones in this sample may be carry-over from other donors' samples.

In the case of this clone: The junction departs from germline at one end; a sequencing error may be responsible. The chain is built from TRBV18 and TRBJ2-7; no reliable D call. The germline CDR1 and CDR2 sequences are KGHSH and LQKENI. The CDR3 loop spans 13 amino acids. CDR3 nucleotides: TGTGCCAGCTCACCTCGACCGGACGACGAGCAGGACTTC. It is translated as CASSPRPDDEQDF.

The chain has TRBV19 and TRBJ2-7; 9 nucleotides match TRBD2. V trimming: 5 bases; J trimming: 6 bases; junction bases outside the gene matches: 11. Germline lookup yields CDR1 LNHDA and CDR2 SQIVND (reference sequence). CDR3 size: 15 residues. CDR3 in amino acids: CASSPTGTSFPEQYF. CDR3 coding DNA: TGTGCCAGTAGTCCGACCGGGACTAGCTTTCCCGAGCAGTACTTC.

The chain combines TRBV11-2 with TRBJ2-1; 8 positions agree with TRBD1. CDR3 size: 16 residues. The germline gives CDR1 SGHAT, CDR2 FQNNGV. Germline trimming cut 5 bases from V and 5 bases from J; bases unmatched to any gene: 11. The CDR3 is CASSPNRGIIDNEQFF. The DNA for the CDR3 is TGTGCCAGCAGCCCGAACAGGGGGATAATCGACAATGAGCAGTTCTTC.

There are a few counts of this clone. This chain joins TRBV6-1 and TRBJ2-7; 13 bases line up with TRBD2. Per the germline V gene, CDR1 is MNHNS and CDR2 is SASEGT. The length of the CDR3 is 15 residues. The V gene end was trimmed by 4 bases and the J gene end by 8 bases; junction bases not matched to a gene: 8. The CDR3 protein is CASSGRLAGGLKQYF. In DNA form, the CDR3 reads TGTGCCAGCAGTGGACGACTAGCGGGGGGCCTTAAGCAGTACTTC.

This clone was observed once. This chain uses TRBV2 with TRBJ2-3; a weak D match, TRBD2 (6 bases). The CDR3 is 18 amino acids. Germline CDR1 and CDR2: SNHLY and FYNNEI. V lost 2 bases and J 2 bases, leaving 20 bases between the germline ends. CDR3 loop: CASSERAGWVLATDTQYF. The CDR3 region has the DNA TGTGCCAGCAGTGAACGGGCGGGATGGGTTCTAGCCACAGATACGCAGTATTTT.

The chain employs TRBV5-4 and TRBJ2-2; TRBD2 is a possible D gene (7 bases). V shed 4 bases and J shed 6 bases, with 13 bases lying between them. CDR1 is SGHNT, CDR2 YYREEE, per germline (reference sequence). The CDR3 sequence is 14 residues long. The DNA of the CDR3 is TGTGCCAGCAGCGGGGGGGCCGCGCCCGGGGAGCTGTTTTTT. Translation: CASSGGAAPGELFF.

This chain links TRBV20-1 with TRBJ1-6; the D gene is possibly TRBD1 (5 bases). Trimming cost V 3 bases and J 6 bases, with 15 bases left between them. Germline values: CDR1 DFQATT, CDR2 SNEGSKA (reference sequence). This CDR3 is built from 15 residues. The CDR3 DNA reads TGCAGTGCTAGTCCCCCAGGGAACGGTAATTCACCCCTCCACTTT. Translating gives CSASPPGNGNSPLHF.

CDR3 in amino acids: CASSQLTGVGEKLFF. The CDR3 bases are TGTGCCAGCAGCCAACTTACAGGGGTGGGTGAAAAACTGTTTTTT. This chain links TRBV3-1 with TRBJ1-4; 7 bases map to TRBD1. Germline CDR1 LGHDT, CDR2 YNNKEL (reference sequence). V gave up 2 bases and J gave up 7 bases; unmatched junction bases: 7. This CDR3 has 15 residues.

The sample holds many counts of this clone. This chain links TRBV27 with TRBJ1-5, with 10 positions matching TRBD1. This CDR3 has 20 residues. CDR1 and CDR2 from the germline V gene are MNHEY and SMNVEV (reference sequence). With 7 bases clipped from V and 3 bases from J, the junction kept 21 bases outside the gene matches. Here the CDR3 reads CASNFFRPTQGQGYNQPQHF. The DNA of the CDR3 is TGTGCCAGCAATTTTTTCCGACCCACCCAGGGACAGGGGTACAATCAGCCCCAGCATTTT.

This clone was observed a few times. V and J are TRBV28 and TRBJ1-6; 8 positions match TRBD1. The ends lost 6 bases at V and 5 bases at J; junction bases unmatched: 6. The CDR3 spans 15 residues. In germline, CDR1 is MDHEN, CDR2 SYDVKM. CDR3 sequence: CASRDREGHNSPLHF. In DNA form, the CDR3 reads TGTGCCAGCAGGGACAGGGAAGGCCATAATTCACCCCTCCACTTT.

The J gene is TRBJ2-1, the V gene TRBV28; D remains unclear. This CDR3 region has 12 residues. Per germline, CDR1 MDHEN and CDR2 SYDVKM. Trimming stripped 7 bases from V and 0 bases from J, with 4 bases between. The CDR3, as DNA: TGTGCCAGCACCAGCTCCTACAATGAGCAGTTCTTC. This sequence encodes CASTSSYNEQFF. The full variable domain, with the rest looked up from reference TRBV28 and TRBJ2-1, is DVKVTQSSRYLVKRTGEKVFLECVQDMDHENMFWYRQDPGLGLRLIYFSYDVKMKEKGDIPEGYSVSREKKERFSLILESASTNQTSMYLCASTSSYNEQFFGPGTRLTVL.

The table lists this clone with a few counts. The V gene is TRBV5-1, the J gene TRBJ2-2, with D maybe TRBD1 (5 bases). The V gene lost 5 bases and the J gene lost 2 bases, with 7 bases spanning the gap. The CDR3 length is 13 residues. CDR1 and CDR2 from the germline V gene are SGHRS and YFSETQ. This chain's CDR3 is CASRDRNTGELFF. DNA for the CDR3: TGCGCCAGCAGAGACAGAAACACCGGGGAGCTGTTTTTT.

This chain links TRBV6-6 with TRBJ2-7, with 8 bases lining up with TRBD1. V trimming: 2 bases; J trimming: 2 bases; junction bases outside the gene matches: 2. The V gene's germline CDR1 is MNHNY and CDR2 SVGAGI (reference sequence). The CDR3 totals 14 residues. The CDR3 bases are TGTGCCAGCAGTTACGCGGACAGGGCCTACGAGCAGTACTTC. This translates into CASSYADRAYEQYF.

The rearrangement uses TRBV29-1 and TRBJ2-7, with 9 bases aligning to TRBD1. The trim removed 6 bases at V and 5 bases at J, leaving 11 bases unmatched. CDR1 and CDR2 (germline): SQVTM, ANQGSEA. This CDR3 comprises 14 residues. CDR3 nucleotide sequence: TGCAGCGTAGAACGGGACAGGGTGGACCACGAGCAGTACTTC. Its protein is CSVERDRVDHEQYF.

This clone is deemed large. Other DNA sequences from this sample encode an identical CDR3 as well. This sequence joins TRBV20-1 and TRBJ1-4, with D uncertain. Germline V gene lookup returns CDR1 DFQATT and CDR2 SNEGSKA (reference sequence). The V and J ends lost 0 bases and 8 bases respectively, with 7 bases between them. The CDR3 is made up of 12 amino acids. The CDR3 sequence: CSARDEEEKLFF. DNA of the CDR3: TGCAGTGCTAGAGATGAGGAGGAAAAACTGTTTTTT.